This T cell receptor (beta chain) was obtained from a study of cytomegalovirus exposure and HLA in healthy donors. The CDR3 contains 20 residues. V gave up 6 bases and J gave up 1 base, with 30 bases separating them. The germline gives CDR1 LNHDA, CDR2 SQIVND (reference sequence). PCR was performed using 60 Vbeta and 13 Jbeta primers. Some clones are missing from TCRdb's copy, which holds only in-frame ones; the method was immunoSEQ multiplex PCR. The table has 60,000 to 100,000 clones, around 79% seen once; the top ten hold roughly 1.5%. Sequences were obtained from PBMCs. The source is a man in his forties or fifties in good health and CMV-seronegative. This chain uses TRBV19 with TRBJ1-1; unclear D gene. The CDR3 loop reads CASRISHSLRGSSGNTEAFF. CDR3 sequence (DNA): TGTGCCAGTAGGATTTCCCACTCCCTCCGTGGATCGTCGGGGAACACTGAAGCTTTCTTT.